The rows below give T cell receptor beta chains drawn from one sample of a study of shared clonotypes between healthy human individuals. The data were produced by immunoSEQ multiplex PCR, yet TCRdb's version contains in-frame clones alone and is incomplete. The data contain roughly 2.5 million clones, more than 80% of them singletons. Specimen: naive CD4+ T cells sorted from blood. The receptors originated from a man aged 18 to 30 in good health. The CDR3 runs from the conserved cysteine through the conserved F or W. Fields, in order: CDR3 length, clone size, V gene, D gene, J gene, CDR3 DNA, CDR3 protein. D genes are given only for firm matches. Only part of the rows carry a size: once, few, many, or a class if the clone is expanded.

CDR3 length: 13
clone size: .
V gene: TRBV11-2
D gene: .
J gene: TRBJ2-3
CDR3 DNA: TGTGCCAGCAGCTTTCAACTTCCAGATACGCAGTATTTT
CDR3 protein: CASSFQLPDTQYF

CDR3 length: 16
clone size: .
V gene: TRBV5-1
D gene: .
J gene: TRBJ1-3
CDR3 DNA: TGCGCCAGCAGCTTGAATACGGGAGATTCTGGAAACACCATATATTTT
CDR3 protein: CASSLNTGDSGNTIYF

CDR3 length: 15
clone size: .
V gene: TRBV19
D gene: .
J gene: TRBJ1-4
CDR3 DNA: TGTGCCAGTAGGAATCAGACGGGGAAGGTTGAAAAACTGTTTTTT
CDR3 protein: CASRNQTGKVEKLFF

CDR3 length: 15
clone size: .
V gene: TRBV18
D gene: TRBD1
J gene: TRBJ1-5
CDR3 DNA: TGTGCCAGCTCACCGGGACAGGGGATGAATCAGCCCCAGCATTTT
CDR3 protein: CASSPGQGMNQPQHF

CDR3 length: 18
clone size: once
V gene: TRBV5-5
D gene: TRBD1
J gene: TRBJ2-6
CDR3 DNA: TGTGCCAGCAGCTTGACGGGACAGGGGTCCTCTGGGGCCAACGTCCTGACTTTC
CDR3 protein: CASSLTGQGSSGANVLTF

CDR3 length: 16
clone size: .
V gene: TRBV4-1
D gene: TRBD1
J gene: TRBJ2-7
CDR3 DNA: TGCGCCAGCAGCCAAGAAGGCGGACAGGGGATATTCGAGCAGTACTTC
CDR3 protein: CASSQEGGQGIFEQYF

CDR3 length: 15
clone size: .
V gene: TRBV5-1
D gene: .
J gene: TRBJ2-7
CDR3 DNA: TGCGCCAGCAGCTTGGGCGGGACAGACTCCTACGAGCAGTACTTC
CDR3 protein: CASSLGGTDSYEQYF

CDR3 length: 13
clone size: once
V gene: TRBV18
D gene: .
J gene: TRBJ2-5
CDR3 DNA: TGTGCCAGCTCACCACAGGAGGGGGAGACCCAGTACTTC
CDR3 protein: CASSPQEGETQYF

CDR3 length: 13
clone size: once
V gene: TRBV5-4
D gene: .
J gene: TRBJ2-7
CDR3 DNA: TGTGCCAGCAGCCGCAGGGATTGGTACGAGCAGTACTTC
CDR3 protein: CASSRRDWYEQYF

CDR3 length: 15
clone size: .
V gene: TRBV11-2
D gene: TRBD2
J gene: TRBJ2-3
CDR3 DNA: TGTGCCAGCAGCTCACTAGCGGGAGGCACAGATACGCAGTATTTT
CDR3 protein: CASSSLAGGTDTQYF

CDR3 length: 13
clone size: .
V gene: TRBV29-1
D gene: .
J gene: TRBJ1-1
CDR3 DNA: TGCAGCATCAGGACATCAAGCTACACTGAAGCTTTCTTT
CDR3 protein: CSIRTSSYTEAFF

CDR3 length: 18
clone size: .
V gene: TRBV5-4
D gene: .
J gene: TRBJ1-4
CDR3 DNA: TGTGCCAGCAGCTTGGCCGTAATACCCGGGACACCAAATGAAAAACTGTTTTTT
CDR3 protein: CASSLAVIPGTPNEKLFF

CDR3 length: 13
clone size: .
V gene: TRBV10-3
D gene: .
J gene: TRBJ2-7
CDR3 DNA: TGTGCCATCTGGGACACTACGGCCTACGAGCAGTACTTC
CDR3 protein: CAIWDTTAYEQYF

CDR3 length: 16
clone size: once
V gene: TRBV5-1
D gene: .
J gene: TRBJ2-2
CDR3 DNA: TGCGCCAGCAGCCCCGGACACCAGGCGAACACCGGGGAGCTGTTTTTT
CDR3 protein: CASSPGHQANTGELFF

CDR3 length: 14
clone size: few
V gene: TRBV18
D gene: .
J gene: TRBJ1-1
CDR3 DNA: TGTGCCAGCTCTCAGAGGGGGGCGAACACTGAAGCTTTCTTT
CDR3 protein: CASSQRGANTEAFF

CDR3 length: 13
clone size: .
V gene: TRBV18
D gene: .
J gene: TRBJ1-1
CDR3 DNA: TGTGCCAGCTCACCGATTAGTAACACTGAAGCTTTCTTT
CDR3 protein: CASSPISNTEAFF

CDR3 length: 17
clone size: .
V gene: TRBV27
D gene: TRBD2
J gene: TRBJ2-2
CDR3 DNA: TGTGCCAGCAGGCGACTAGCGGGGGGTCCTATCGGCGGGGAGCTGTTTTTT
CDR3 protein: CASRRLAGGPIGGELFF

CDR3 length: 13
clone size: .
V gene: TRBV4-1
D gene: .
J gene: TRBJ1-1
CDR3 DNA: TGCGCCAGCAGCCAAGTTAGGGACACTGAAGCTTTCTTT
CDR3 protein: CASSQVRDTEAFF

CDR3 length: 15
clone size: .
V gene: TRBV10-3
D gene: .
J gene: TRBJ1-3
CDR3 DNA: TGTGCCATCAGTGAGAGGCAGGTCTCTGGAAACACCATATATTTT
CDR3 protein: CAISERQVSGNTIYF

CDR3 length: 13
clone size: .
V gene: TRBV10-3
D gene: .
J gene: TRBJ2-5
CDR3 DNA: TGTGCCATCAGTGTAGGGGCCAAAGAGACCCAGTACTTC
CDR3 protein: CAISVGAKETQYF

CDR3 length: 15
clone size: .
V gene: TRBV7-9
D gene: TRBD2
J gene: TRBJ2-1
CDR3 DNA: TGTGCCAGCAGCTCCGGGACTAGCGGAGACAATGAGCAGTTCTTC
CDR3 protein: CASSSGTSGDNEQFF

CDR3 length: 14
clone size: .
V gene: TRBV2
D gene: TRBD1
J gene: TRBJ1-4
CDR3 DNA: TGTGCCAGCAGCCTGGACAGGGGCGGGGGAAAACTGTTTTTT
CDR3 protein: CASSLDRGGGKLFF

CDR3 length: 15
clone size: .
V gene: TRBV6-1
D gene: TRBD2
J gene: TRBJ2-7
CDR3 DNA: TGTGCCAGCAGTGTGGGACTAGCGGAAACCTACGAGCAGTACTTC
CDR3 protein: CASSVGLAETYEQYF

CDR3 length: 16
clone size: .
V gene: TRBV6-1
D gene: .
J gene: TRBJ1-3
CDR3 DNA: TGTGCCAGCAGTGAAGCGGCGTACTATCTGGGAAACACCATATATTTT
CDR3 protein: CASSEAAYYLGNTIYF

CDR3 length: 15
clone size: once
V gene: TRBV27
D gene: .
J gene: TRBJ2-7
CDR3 DNA: TGTGCCAGCAGTTTATCGGAGGGGCGCCCCTACGAGCAGTACTTC
CDR3 protein: CASSLSEGRPYEQYF

CDR3 length: 14
clone size: .
V gene: TRBV19
D gene: TRBD1
J gene: TRBJ2-7
CDR3 DNA: TGTGCCAGTAGCCGGACAGGGATTGGCTACGAGCAGTACTTC
CDR3 protein: CASSRTGIGYEQYF

CDR3 length: 12
clone size: .
V gene: TRBV7-9
D gene: TRBD1
J gene: TRBJ1-4
CDR3 DNA: TGTGCCACCAGGACAGGGAGGGAAAAACTGTTTTTT
CDR3 protein: CATRTGREKLFF